What follows are 10 T cell receptor beta chains derived from one specimen sequenced in a study of OX40 agonist ivuxolimab in advanced cancers. This table comes from immunoSEQ multiplex PCR, and its TCRdb copy is limited to in-frame clones, with some not included. This table holds tens of thousands of clones, around 85% found once. The specimen comprised CD4+ or CD8+ T cells sorted from blood, sampled in a trial of the OX40 agonist ivuxolimab. These receptors came from an adult with an advanced solid tumor such as melanoma, head and neck, liver or kidney cancer.

The chain employs TRBV28 and TRBJ1-2; perhaps TRBD1 as D (5 bases). Trimming took off 8 bases at V and 4 bases at J, with 14 bases between the two ends. Germline-derived CDR1 and CDR2 are MDHEN and SYDVKM. The CDR3 runs to 13 residues. CDR3 region: CASAGAGVYGYTF. The CDR3 DNA sequence: TGTGCCAGCGCTGGGGCGGGCGTCTATGGCTACACCTTC.

This chain uses TRBV7-9 with TRBJ2-5; D ambiguous. Looked up from germline, CDR1 is SEHNR and CDR2 is FQNEAQ (reference sequence). The CDR3 is made up of 12 amino acids. Deletions cut 4 bases from V and 5 bases from J, with 8 bases between. CDR3 protein: CASSSSTETQYF. The DNA for the CDR3 is TGTGCCAGCAGCTCTTCAACGGAGACCCAGTACTTC. Complete variable domain (other parts from reference TRBV7-9 and TRBJ2-5): DTGVSQNPRHKITKRGQNVTFRCDPISEHNRLYWYRQTLGQGPEFLTYFQNEAQLEKSRLLSDRFSAERPKGSFSTLEIQRTEQGDSAMYLCASSSSTETQYFGPGTRLLVL.

The gene calls are TRBV5-1 and TRBJ1-1; D gene uncertain. Germline CDR1 and CDR2: SGHRS and YFSETQ. Trimming took 0 bases from V and 0 from J, leaving 9 bases between them. The CDR3 is made up of 15 amino acids. The CDR3 sequence: CASSLGASMNTEAFF. The CDR3 nucleotides are TGCGCCAGCAGCTTGGGGGCCAGCATGAACACTGAAGCTTTCTTT.

The chain carries TRBV5-1 and TRBJ1-2, with unresolved D. Trimming shortened V by 4 bases and J by 0 bases, and 7 bases separated the two germline ends. The CDR3 is 13 residues long. Germline values: CDR1 SGHRS, CDR2 YFSETQ. The CDR3 coding sequence is TGCGCCAGCAGCGAAAGATCTAACTATGGCTACACCTTC. It codes for CASSERSNYGYTF.

J is TRBJ1-3 and V is TRBV7-8; 8 nucleotides match TRBD1. This CDR3 spans 17 amino acids. Germline CDR1 is SGHVS and CDR2 is FQNEAQ. V trimming: 5 bases; J trimming: 0 bases; junction bases outside the gene matches: 9. CDR3 nucleotide sequence: TGTGCCAGCAGCCCGCGACAGGGGCTAAGCTCTGGAAACACCATATATTTT. It codes for CASSPRQGLSSGNTIYF. The whole variable domain, filled in from reference TRBV7-8 and TRBJ1-3, reads GAGVSQSPRYKVAKRGQDVALRCDPISGHVSLFWYQQALGQGPEFLTYFQNEAQLDKSGLPSDRFFAERPEGSVSTLKIQRTQQEDSAVYLCASSPRQGLSSGNTIYFGEGSWLTVV.

This chain joins TRBV19 and TRBJ2-1; the D is unclear. The CDR3 sequence is 15 residues long. Trimming shortened V by 4 bases and J by 6 bases, and 16 bases separated the two germline ends. Germline loops: CDR1 LNHDA, CDR2 SQIVND (reference sequence). This CDR3 reads CASSSQVDTSNEQFF. In nucleotides, the CDR3 is TGTGCCAGTAGTAGCCAGGTCGACACGAGCAATGAGCAGTTCTTC.

The CDR3 reads CASTGQGRTGELFF. The CDR3 DNA reads TGTGCCAGCACGGGACAGGGGCGGACCGGGGAGCTGTTTTTT. V usage is TRBV2 and J usage is TRBJ2-2; 10 bases align to TRBD1. This CDR3 spans 14 amino acids. With 7 bases clipped from V and 5 bases from J, the junction kept 4 bases outside the gene matches. Germline CDR1 and CDR2: SNHLY and FYNNEI.

The genes are TRBV19 and TRBJ1-2, with 8 bases identical to TRBD1. The germline CDR1 and CDR2 sequences are LNHDA and SQIVND (reference sequence). The CDR3 spans 13 residues. V was pared by 4 bases and J by 6 bases, with 4 bases of the junction left unmatched. The CDR3 protein is CASSTAGGNGYTF. CDR3 sequence (DNA): TGTGCCAGTAGTACCGCAGGGGGCAATGGCTACACCTTC.

The chain links TRBV7-6 to TRBJ2-7; the D gene could be TRBD1 or TRBD2 (5 bases each). V was pared by 1 base and J by 9 bases, with 22 bases between. This CDR3 region has 16 residues. Germline V gene sequence: CDR1 SGHVS, CDR2 FNYEAQ. CDR3 nucleotide sequence: TGTGCCAGCAGCTTAGGACAGCTCGGGGCCCCTCGGGTGCAGTACTTC. It specifies CASSLGQLGAPRVQYF.

This rearrangement joins TRBV27 to TRBJ1-2; 8 bases line up with TRBD1. There are 15 residues in the CDR3. Germline assignment: CDR1 MNHEY and CDR2 SMNVEV (reference sequence). Trimming removed 6 bases from V and 0 bases from J; junction bases left unmatched: 6. CDR3 loop: CASSPWDRSNYGYTF. For the CDR3, the DNA is TGTGCCAGCAGCCCTTGGGACAGGTCTAACTATGGCTACACCTTC.